This T cell receptor beta chain was obtained from a study of human T cells and chemical hapten exposure. Overall study: There were per-sample TCR yield variations, arising mainly from small pooled library volume differences. Findings of the study overall: The number of TCRs above 1 in 1000 frequency did not change after DPC sensitization.

Individual cDNA molecules had unique molecular identifiers attached to them by the library. How the authors handled the data: From about 20,000 to 690,000 TCRs were found per sample, with a median of around 100,000. TCRdb ran MiXCR on the 5' RACE reads and lists one entry per CDR3 protein. For this entry, the V and J calls and clone size follow TCRdb and not the study's own pipeline. Counted here are about 140,000 distinct CDR3 sequences, 4.1% occurring once; the ten biggest clones make up over 1.3%. This clonotype was observed at least ten times. Its target is not known. Unfractionated whole blood yielded the extracted total RNA. V shed 0 bases and J shed 1 base, with 15 bases lying between them. Germline CDR1 is DFQATT and CDR2 is SNEGSKA (reference sequence). The length of the CDR3 is 16 residues.

The J gene is TRBJ1-1, the V gene TRBV20-1; D is uncertain. This sequence was found in a female donor in good health. CDR3 in DNA: TGCAGTGCTAGAGATATTGCCGGGCCGAAGAACACTGAAGCTTTCTTT. The encoded protein is CSARDIAGPKNTEAFF.